Below, one TCR beta chain is given with its context. Alongside a J-beta primer mix, a sample-barcoded 5' primer served in a second PCR lasting roughly 6 to 12 cycles. Every cDNA molecule bore a tag from a template-switch adaptor containing 12 random nucleotides. TCRdb re-called the 5' RACE reads with MiXCR, one entry per CDR3 protein. The table has 1.5 million to 2 million distinct CDR3 sequences, around 48% seen once; the top ten hold roughly 2%. This entry comes from a study of blood T cells in healthy people across ages. V shed 5 bases, J shed 3 bases, and the junction held 7 bases outside the gene matches. This CDR3 is 15 amino acids long. CDR1 is PRHDT and CDR2 is FYEKMQ in the germline V gene (reference sequence). Donors were systemically healthy Caucasian individuals from Russia aged roughly 6 to 100 years. Extraction of total RNA produced a minimum of 5.5 micrograms from each sample.

The rearrangement links TRBV13 to TRBJ2-3; 8 bases line up with TRBD1. The origin of this receptor is a woman in her 40s in good health. Sequenced sample: blood. CDR3 bases: TGTGCCAGCAGCGGACGACAGGGGATGACAGATACGCAGTATTTT. Translated, it gives CASSGRQGMTDTQYF.